Listed below are T cell receptor beta chains from one sample, sequenced in a study of blood T cell repertoires in COVID-19. Profiled with immunoSEQ multiplex PCR; TCRdb holds only in-frame clones, not every one. This table has 150,000 to 200,000 clones, roughly 84% appearing once. Sequences were obtained from peripheral blood. The origin of the receptors is a woman over 75 with acute or convalescent COVID-19. CDR3s include the opening cysteine and the closing phenylalanine or tryptophan. D genes are given only for firm matches. The size field is filled for only some rows; it gives once, few, many or a size class.

size	J	V	D	CDR3	DNA
NA	TRBJ1-5	TRBV24-1	TRBD1	CATSGTGGNQPQHF	TGTGCCACCAGTGGTACAGGGGGCAATCAGCCCCAGCATTTT
NA	TRBJ2-3	TRBV9	TRBD2	CASSGASGLNTQYF	TGTGCCAGCAGCGGGGCTAGCGGTTTAAATACGCAGTATTTT
NA	TRBJ1-2	TRBV29-1	TRBD1	CSVRTGAEYGYTF	TGCAGCGTCAGGACAGGGGCGGAGTACGGCTACACCTTC
NA	TRBJ2-3	TRBV9	TRBD2	CASGQAGGPLSTDTQYF	TGTGCCAGCGGTCAAGCGGGGGGCCCCCTTAGCACAGATACGCAGTATTTT
few	TRBJ1-1	TRBV19	NA	CASRRVPMNTEAFF	TGTGCCAGTAGGAGGGTTCCGATGAACACTGAAGCTTTCTTT
NA	TRBJ1-3	TRBV25-1	NA	CASSSTGQVSGNTIYF	TGTGCCAGCAGCAGCACGGGACAAGTCTCTGGAAACACCATATATTTT
NA	TRBJ2-2	TRBV7-9	TRBD2	CASSSGLARTGELFF	TGTGCCAGCAGCTCCGGACTAGCACGCACCGGGGAGCTGTTTTTT
NA	TRBJ1-2	TRBV5-1	TRBD1	CASSLEGGRYGYTF	TGCGCCAGCAGCTTGGAAGGGGGCAGGTATGGCTACACCTTC
NA	TRBJ1-1	TRBV18	NA	CASSLSGDTEAFF	TGTGCCAGCTCACTGTCCGGAGACACTGAAGCTTTCTTT
NA	TRBJ1-2	TRBV27	NA	CARDRFYGYTF	TGTGCCAGGGACAGATTCTATGGCTACACCTTC
once	TRBJ2-3	TRBV7-7	TRBD2	CASSLASGGGTDTQYF	TGTGCCAGCAGCTTAGCTAGCGGGGGCGGGACAGATACGCAGTATTTT
few	TRBJ2-7	TRBV19	TRBD1	CASSIGDRAYEQYF	TGTGCCAGTAGTATCGGGGACAGGGCTTACGAGCAGTACTTC
NA	TRBJ2-2	TRBV19	TRBD2	CASSIRLAGNTGELFF	TGTGCCAGTAGTATCCGGCTAGCGGGAAACACCGGGGAGCTGTTTTTT
NA	TRBJ1-6	TRBV5-4	NA	CASSSHPRGEAMNSPLHF	TGTGCCAGCAGCTCTCACCCCCGGGGGGAGGCGATGAATTCACCCCTCCACTTT
NA	TRBJ2-7	TRBV5-4	NA	CASSLRGNHEQYF	TGTGCCAGCAGCCTTAGGGGGAACCACGAGCAGTACTTC
NA	TRBJ2-2	TRBV3-1/TRBV3-2	TRBD2	CASSPRLASDTGELFF	TGTGCCAGCAGCCCTCGACTAGCGAGCGACACCGGGGAGCTGTTTTTT
once	TRBJ2-1	TRBV3-1/TRBV3-2	TRBD2	CASSPFAAGGRREQFF	TGTGCCAGCAGCCCCTTCGCTGCGGGGGGCCGTCGTGAGCAGTTCTTC